What follows are 29 T cell receptor beta chains derived from one specimen sequenced in a study of T cell responses to AZD1222 COVID-19 vaccine. TCRdb's copy holds only in-frame clones and misses some; the assay was immunoSEQ multiplex PCR. The sample yields roughly 100,000 clones, about 94% seen once. The sample in question was peripheral blood, obtained on day 0 of AZD1222 vaccination. The receptors derive from an adult in good health.

The chain has TRBV5-4 and TRBJ1-3; no reliable D call. Trimming took off 7 bases at V and 0 bases at J, with 11 bases between the two ends. CDR3 length equals 14 residues. Germline CDR1 is SGHNT and CDR2 is YYREEE (reference sequence). The CDR3 sequence is CASGSPSSGNTIYF. CDR3 sequence (DNA): TGTGCCAGCGGTTCCCCCAGCTCTGGAAACACCATATATTTT.

This chain links TRBV5-8 with TRBJ1-2, with a tentative D call TRBD1 (5 bases). CDR1 and CDR2 from the germline V gene are SGHTS and YDEGEE. V lost 4 bases and J 4 bases, leaving 11 bases between the germline ends. The CDR3 has 13 residues. As DNA, the CDR3 is TGTGCCAGCAGCCTCGGAGGGGCCTATGGCTACACCTTC. This codes for CASSLGGAYGYTF.

The gene calls are TRBV29-1 and TRBJ1-5; 7 nucleotides align to TRBD1. The trim removed 7 bases at V and 3 bases at J, leaving 12 bases unmatched. Germline V gene lookup returns CDR1 SQVTM and CDR2 ANQGSEA. This CDR3 is built from 15 residues. The CDR3 bases are TGCAGCGCCAAGAAAACAGGGGCTACCAATCAGCCCCAGCATTTT. Protein product: CSAKKTGATNQPQHF.

This clone rates as medium-sized. The chain carries TRBV19 and TRBJ2-2; TRBD2 matches at 12 bases. This CDR3 spans 18 amino acids. Germline-derived CDR1 and CDR2 are LNHDA and SQIVND (reference sequence). V shed 5 bases, J shed 5 bases, and the junction held 12 bases outside the gene matches. The DNA for the CDR3 is TGTGCCAGTAGTCATAGGACTAGCGGGAAAGGTCGGACCGGGGAGCTGTTTTTT. Translated: CASSHRTSGKGRTGELFF.

The chain is built from TRBV19 and TRBJ1-2; 7 nucleotides agree with TRBD1. J was trimmed by 5 bases and V by 3 bases; bases with no gene match: 6. CDR1 and CDR2 from the germline V gene are LNHDA and SQIVND (reference sequence). The CDR3 is made up of 14 amino acids. CDR3 amino acids: CASSIWTGPYGYTF. CDR3 coding DNA: TGTGCCAGTAGTATTTGGACAGGTCCTTATGGCTACACCTTC.

This rearrangement joins TRBV15 to TRBJ2-2; D is tentatively TRBD1 or TRBD2 (7 bases each). Per the germline V gene, CDR1 is LNHNV and CDR2 is YYDKDF (reference sequence). The germline V and J ends were trimmed by 3 bases and 0 bases, with 11 bases remaining between them. The CDR3 contains 16 residues. For the CDR3, the DNA is TGTGCCACCAGCAGGGGAGGGACAGCGAACACCGGGGAGCTGTTTTTT. It codes for CATSRGGTANTGELFF.

The V gene is TRBV29-1, the J gene TRBJ1-2; 9 nucleotides line up with TRBD1. The CDR3 extends over 14 amino acids. The junction had 10 bases not matched to a gene; V was cut back by 4 bases and J by 7 bases. Germline V gives CDR1 SQVTM, CDR2 ANQGSEA. DNA of the CDR3: TGCAGCGTTGTCGGGGGACAGGGAGCGGGTGGCTACACCTTC. This translates into CSVVGGQGAGGYTF.

The table lists this clone with a count of one. CDR3 DNA: TGCGCCAGCAGCCAAGCCCCCCAGGGCGGGAGTTACTACGAGCAGTACTTC. This translates into CASSQAPQGGSYYEQYF. The chain is built from TRBV4-1 and TRBJ2-7, with 7 positions matching TRBD2. Trimming at V came to 1 base and at J to 3 bases, leaving 12 bases not matched to a gene. This CDR3 has 17 amino acids. CDR1 and CDR2 (germline): MGHRA, YSYEKL.

This chain links TRBV7-3 with TRBJ2-1, with 9 bases lining up with TRBD1. The CDR3 consists of 14 residues. Germline CDR1 and CDR2: SGHTA and FQGTGA. Unmatched junction bases numbered 4, after V lost 6 bases and J lost 4 bases. The CDR3 sequence: CASSPGQGYNEQFF. The CDR3 DNA reads TGTGCCAGCAGTCCGGGACAGGGATACAATGAGCAGTTCTTC.

The chain couples TRBV11-3 to TRBJ1-1, with a weak D call TRBD1 (6 bases). The CDR3 consists of 14 residues. The V end was cut by 7 bases, the J end by 3 bases, with 15 bases between. Germline lookup yields CDR1 SGHNT and CDR2 YENEEA. This chain's CDR3 is CASKLEDRHTEAFF. The CDR3 bases are TGTGCCAGCAAACTAGAAGACAGGCACACTGAAGCTTTCTTT.

The chain carries TRBV4-1 and TRBJ1-5; a possible D gene is TRBD1 (6 bases). The ends were cut back, 2 bases at V and 4 bases at J, with 12 bases in the middle. The CDR3 is made up of 15 amino acids. Germline CDR1 and CDR2: MGHRA and YSYEKL. DNA for the CDR3: TGCGCCAGCAGCCAATTAGGAGGGGGAAATCAGCCCCAGCATTTT. Its translation is CASSQLGGGNQPQHF.

The V call is TRBV9, the J call TRBJ1-3, with 8 bases lining up with TRBD1. V gave up 3 bases and J gave up 4 bases; unmatched junction bases: 6. The germline CDR1 and CDR2 sequences are SGDLS and YYNGEE. The CDR3 extends over 15 amino acids. The CDR3 DNA reads TGTGCCAGCAGCGAGGGGGACAGGAAAGGAAACACCATATATTTT. Protein: CASSEGDRKGNTIYF.

The V gene is TRBV30, the J gene TRBJ2-1; possible D gene TRBD1, 5 bases. The germline V gene has CDR1 GTSNPN and CDR2 SVGIG (reference sequence). Trimming stripped 2 bases from V and 9 bases from J, with 11 bases between. The CDR3 runs to 12 residues. CDR3 DNA sequence: TGTGCCTGGAGTCCGACAGTGGCTGAGCAGTTCTTC. This translates into CAWSPTVAEQFF.

The rearrangement uses TRBV10-3 and TRBJ1-5, with 9 nucleotides matching TRBD1. This CDR3 comprises 15 residues. The junction had 8 bases not matched to a gene; V was cut back by 2 bases and J by 9 bases. The V gene's germline CDR1 is ENHRY and CDR2 SYGVKD. The CDR3 nucleotides read TGTGCCATCAGTGAGAGGGACAGGGAGAGAGCGCCCCAGCATTTT. Encoded protein: CAISERDRERAPQHF.

The rearrangement links TRBV19 to TRBJ1-1, with TRBD1 as a possible D gene (6 bases). The length of the CDR3 is 14 residues. Trimming removed 7 bases from V and 0 bases from J, with 12 bases in between. Germline values: CDR1 LNHDA, CDR2 SQIVND (reference sequence). CDR3 protein: CASKKGGMNTEAFF. The CDR3 DNA sequence: TGTGCCAGTAAAAAAGGGGGAATGAACACTGAAGCTTTCTTT.

On this clone itself: A read error may account for a junction end that differs from germline. The chain uses TRBV9 and TRBJ2-1, with 9 bases fitting TRBD2. Germline values: CDR1 SGDLS, CDR2 YYNGEE. The length of the CDR3 is 13 residues. The CDR3 region has the DNA TGTGCCAGCAGCGTTAGCGGGAGTGCTGAGGAGTTCTTC. Its translation: CASSVSGSAEEFF.

The chain links TRBV4-3 to TRBJ1-2, with D uncertain. V lost 4 bases to trimming and J lost 7 bases, with 13 bases between them. The CDR3 has 13 amino acids. Germline V lookup: CDR1 LGHNA, CDR2 YSLEER. The CDR3 bases are TGCGCCAGCAGCCGCGGTATAGGGTCTGGCTACACCTTC. It yields the protein CASSRGIGSGYTF.

The rearrangement uses TRBV30 and TRBJ1-5; perhaps TRBD1 as D (5 bases). The V gene's germline CDR1 is GTSNPN and CDR2 SVGIG (reference sequence). There are 12 residues in the CDR3. Trimming removed 2 bases from V and 9 bases from J, with 11 bases in between. CDR3 nucleotides: TGTGCCTGGAGTCCTGGGGGAGGGCCCCAGCATTTT. Encoded protein: CAWSPGGGPQHF.

The chain joins TRBV3-1 (or the pseudogene TRBV3-2) to TRBJ1-1, with D unclear. The CDR3 spans 15 residues. The V end lost 1 base, the J end lost 1 base, and 10 bases lay between the germline ends. Germline V lookup: CDR1 LGHDT, CDR2 YNNKEL (reference sequence). The CDR3 reads CASSQGTLPNTEAFF. The CDR3 nucleotides are TGTGCCAGCAGCCAAGGGACTCTTCCGAACACTGAAGCTTTCTTT.

This sequence joins TRBV19 and TRBJ2-3; tentatively, D is TRBD2 (5 bases). Germline CDR1 LNHDA, CDR2 SQIVND (reference sequence). Trimming removed 6 bases at V and 1 base at J, with 11 bases between. The CDR3 sequence is 14 residues long. The CDR3 loop reads CASSVTAGTDTQYF. The CDR3 DNA reads as TGTGCCAGTAGCGTCACAGCGGGCACAGATACGCAGTATTTT. The full variable domain, rest sourced from reference TRBV19 and TRBJ2-3, is DGGITQSPKYLFRKEGQNVTLSCEQNLNHDAMYWYRQDPGQGLRLIYYSQIVNDFQKGDIAEGYSVSREKKESFPLTVTSAQKNPTAFYLCASSVTAGTDTQYFGPGTRLTVL.

The chain uses TRBV9 and TRBJ1-2; no definite D call. CDR3 size: 14 residues. Germline V gene sequence: CDR1 SGDLS, CDR2 YYNGEE. Trimming took 2 bases from V and 2 from J, leaving 10 bases between them. The CDR3 protein is CASSVSPGNYGYTF. The CDR3 nucleotides read TGTGCCAGCAGCGTCAGCCCAGGAAACTATGGCTACACCTTC.

This clone appeared once. The chain has TRBV7-6 and TRBJ1-4; 10 bases fit TRBD1. CDR1 SGHVS and CDR2 FNYEAQ come from the germline V gene. J gave up 4 bases and V 6 bases, and 14 bases lay outside the gene matches. The CDR3 is made up of 18 amino acids. The CDR3 here is CASRPGSGQGSGNEKLFF. The CDR3 bases are TGTGCCAGCAGGCCCGGTTCGGGACAGGGGTCTGGTAATGAAAAACTGTTTTTT.

The chain recombines TRBV7-2 with TRBJ1-2, with a possible D match to TRBD1 (6 bases). Germline CDR1 reads SGHTA; CDR2 reads FQGNSA. This CDR3 region has 15 residues. The ends were cut back, 3 bases at V and 0 bases at J, with 11 bases in the middle. CDR3 nucleotide sequence: TGTGCCAGCAGCTTCCTACAGGGAGCTAACTATGGCTACACCTTC. Its translation is CASSFLQGANYGYTF.

This chain links TRBV11-2 with TRBJ2-3; 11 bases fit TRBD2. The CDR3 length is 16 residues. The V gene's germline CDR1 is SGHAT and CDR2 FQNNGV. Trimming at V came to 3 bases and at J to 2 bases, leaving 4 bases not matched to a gene. CDR3 amino acids: CASSFLAGGNTDTQYF. The CDR3, as DNA: TGTGCCAGCAGCTTTCTAGCGGGAGGTAACACAGATACGCAGTATTTT.

This CDR3 is CASSPRGGSGLAEAFF. CDR3 nucleotides: TGTGCCAGCAGTCCTCGTGGGGGGAGCGGCTTGGCTGAAGCTTTCTTT. The chain uses TRBV6-6 and TRBJ1-1; D might be TRBD1 (5 bases). The CDR3 runs 16 residues. Germline V gene lookup returns CDR1 MNHNY and CDR2 SVGAGI (reference sequence). The V end lost 5 bases, the J end lost 6 bases, and 22 bases lay between the germline ends.

The chain carries TRBV7-9 and TRBJ1-6; no definite D call. V lost 1 base to trimming and J lost 6 bases, with 4 bases between them. CDR1 is SEHNR, CDR2 FQNEAQ, per germline (reference sequence). The CDR3 runs 13 residues. CDR3 DNA: TGTGCCAGCAGCTTAGGGGTTAATTCACCCCTCCACTTT. Translated, it gives CASSLGVNSPLHF.

The chain couples TRBV12-3 or TRBV12-4 to TRBJ1-1; tentatively, D is TRBD1 (6 bases). This CDR3 comprises 13 residues. Trimming removed 5 bases from V and 1 base from J, with 8 bases in between. The CDR3 sequence is CASSRQENTEAFF. The CDR3 region has the DNA TGTGCCAGCAGTAGACAGGAGAACACTGAAGCTTTCTTT.

The chain recombines TRBV5-1 with TRBJ2-1; TRBD1 agrees at 11 bases. V lost 1 base to trimming and J lost 9 bases; unmatched junction nucleotides: 3. Germline CDR1 is SGHRS and CDR2 is YFSETQ. This CDR3 comprises 14 residues. In DNA form, the CDR3 reads TGCGCCAGCAGCTTGCGGACAGGGGGCGGTGAGCAGTTCTTC. Translation gives CASSLRTGGGEQFF.

The rearrangement joins TRBV6-5 to TRBJ2-2; D unclear. Per germline, CDR1 MNHEY and CDR2 SVGAGI. V shed 4 bases and J shed 1 base, with 7 bases lying between them. This CDR3 comprises 14 residues. CDR3 bases: TGTGCCAGCAGTTTAATAGGGAACACCGGGGAGCTGTTTTTT. The encoded protein is CASSLIGNTGELFF.